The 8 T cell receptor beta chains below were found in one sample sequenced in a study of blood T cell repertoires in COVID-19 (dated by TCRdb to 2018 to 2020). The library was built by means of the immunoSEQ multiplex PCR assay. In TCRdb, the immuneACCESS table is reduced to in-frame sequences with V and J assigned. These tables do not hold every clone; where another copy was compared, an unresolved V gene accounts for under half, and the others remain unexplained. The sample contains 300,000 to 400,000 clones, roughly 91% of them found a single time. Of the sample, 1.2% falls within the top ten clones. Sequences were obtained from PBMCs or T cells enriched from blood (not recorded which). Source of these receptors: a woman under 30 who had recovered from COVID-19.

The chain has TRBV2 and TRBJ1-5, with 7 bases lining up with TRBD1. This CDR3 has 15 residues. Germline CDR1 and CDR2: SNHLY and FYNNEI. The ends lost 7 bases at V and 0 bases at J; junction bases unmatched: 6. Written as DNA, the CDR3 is TGTGCCAGCACGGACAGGACACATAGCAATCAGCCCCAGCATTTT. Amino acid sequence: CASTDRTHSNQPQHF. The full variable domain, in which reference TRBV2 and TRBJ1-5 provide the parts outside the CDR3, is EPEVTQTPSHQVTQMGQEVILRCVPISNHLYFYWYRQILGQKVEFLVSFYNNEISEKSEIFDDQFSVERPDGSNFTLKIRSTKLEDSAMYFCASTDRTHSNQPQHFGDGTRLSIL.

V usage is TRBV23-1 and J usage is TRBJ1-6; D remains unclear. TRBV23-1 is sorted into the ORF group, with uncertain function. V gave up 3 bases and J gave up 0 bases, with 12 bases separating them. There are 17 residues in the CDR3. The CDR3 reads CASSHTEISSYNSPLHF. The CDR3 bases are TGCGCCAGCAGTCATACAGAGATCAGCTCCTATAATTCACCCCTCCACTTT.

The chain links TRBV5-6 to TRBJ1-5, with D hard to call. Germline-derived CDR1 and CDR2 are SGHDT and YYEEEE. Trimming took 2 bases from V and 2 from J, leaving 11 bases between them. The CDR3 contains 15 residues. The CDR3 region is CASSFGGLGNQPQHF. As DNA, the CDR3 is TGTGCCAGCAGCTTCGGAGGGCTAGGCAATCAGCCCCAGCATTTT.

CDR3 DNA sequence: TGTGCCAGCAGTCCGGTGGAGGGAGTGTCACCCCTCCACTTT. Protein product: CASSPVEGVSPLHF. V gene TRBV27 combines with J gene TRBJ1-6; D not certain. V lost 5 bases, J lost 10 bases, and 15 bases lay in between. Per germline, CDR1 MNHEY and CDR2 SMNVEV (reference sequence). This CDR3 has 14 residues.

CDR3 sequence: CASGLVQGLPYNEQFF. CDR3 DNA sequence: TGTGCTAGTGGTTTGGTACAGGGATTACCCTACAATGAGCAGTTCTTC. The chain combines TRBV12-5 with TRBJ2-1, with D possibly being TRBD1 (6 bases). This CDR3 contains 16 residues. Looked up from germline, CDR1 is LGHNT and CDR2 is FRNRAP. Trimming took off 0 bases at V and 2 bases at J, with 11 bases between the two ends.

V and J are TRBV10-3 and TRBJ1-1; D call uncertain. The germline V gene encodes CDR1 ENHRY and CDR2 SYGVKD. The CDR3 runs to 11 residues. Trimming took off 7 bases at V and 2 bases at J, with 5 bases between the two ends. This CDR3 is CAITTNTEAFF. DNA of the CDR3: TGTGCCATCACTACTAACACTGAAGCTTTCTTT.

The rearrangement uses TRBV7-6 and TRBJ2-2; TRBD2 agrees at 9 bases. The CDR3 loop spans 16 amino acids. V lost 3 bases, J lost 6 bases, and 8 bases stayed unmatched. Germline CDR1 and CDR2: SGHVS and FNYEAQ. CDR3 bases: TGTGCCAGCAGCTTGGGCGGCGGGGGGGCGTCCGGGGAGCTGTTTTTT. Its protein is CASSLGGGGASGELFF. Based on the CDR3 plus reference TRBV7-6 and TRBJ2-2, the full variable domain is GAGVSQSPRYKVTKRGQDVALRCDPISGHVSLYWYRQALGQGPEFLTYFNYEAQQDKSGLPNDRFSAERPEGSISTLTIQRTEQRDSAMYRCASSLGGGGASGELFFGEGSRLTVL.

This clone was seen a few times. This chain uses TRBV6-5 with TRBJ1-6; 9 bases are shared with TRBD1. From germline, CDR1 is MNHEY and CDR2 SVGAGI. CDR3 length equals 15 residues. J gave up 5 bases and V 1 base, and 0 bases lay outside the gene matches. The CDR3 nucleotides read TGTGCCAGCAGTTACTACAGGGGGCATAATTCACCCCTCCACTTT. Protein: CASSYYRGHNSPLHF.